This T cell receptor beta chain was recorded in a study of OX40 agonist ivuxolimab in advanced cancers. Sequencing used immunoSEQ multiplex PCR; TCRdb keeps in-frame clones, though not all of them. The sample has fewer than 85,000 clones, around 85% seen once; the top ten hold 0.65% to 0.9%. CDR3 length: 14 residues. Trimming shortened V by 8 bases and J by 0 bases, and 11 bases separated the two germline ends. Per germline, CDR1 MDHEN and CDR2 SYDVKM. On cycle 4 day 1 and cycle 7 day 1, as well as at baseline, blood was sampled. This clone has just one count. The clonotype originates from an adult with an advanced solid tumor such as melanoma, head and neck, liver or kidney cancer. The chain is built from TRBV28 and TRBJ1-5; D not certain. This specimen was CD4+ or CD8+ T cells sorted from blood, taken in a trial of the OX40 agonist ivuxolimab. The CDR3 DNA reads as TGTGCCAGCCAAAAGGGTTATAGCAATCAGCCCCAGCATTTT. Translating it yields CASQKGYSNQPQHF.